This T cell receptor (beta chain) was profiled in a study of shared clonotypes between healthy human individuals. General observations from the study: Sequencing depth was predicted to influence how clonotypes are shared among donors. At large depth, rarefaction still showed sorted-subset sequencing to be incomplete. Across four donors, naive CD4 shared around 5%, naive CD8 around 3.5%, memory CD4 roughly 2.1%, memory CD8 0.4% to 0.5%.

The CDR3 spans 16 residues. V gave up 3 bases and J gave up 4 bases; unmatched junction bases: 9. Germline assignment: CDR1 MNHEY and CDR2 SVGAGI. A remark on this clone: Its antigen is unidentified.

Some clones are missing from TCRdb's copy, which holds only in-frame ones; the method was immunoSEQ multiplex PCR. Of 2 million to 2.5 million clones listed, about 94% were seen once; the top ten hold approximately 0.13%. Healthy adults negative for HIV, lacking recent acute infections or vaccinations, served as donors. The sequence was obtained from a man aged 18 to 30 in good health. Sequenced material: naive CD4+ T cells sorted from blood. The subset was: CD45RA+ positively selected. The chain has TRBV6-5 and TRBJ2-3, with 8 bases lining up with TRBD2. CDR3 DNA sequence: TGTGCCAGCAGTTATGGGACTAGTACGGTCCCAGATACGCAGTATTTT. This translates into CASSYGTSTVPDTQYF.